Presented here are 6 T cell receptor beta chains from one specimen sequenced in a study of T and B cells in COVID-19 patients (dated by TCRdb to 2018 to 2021). Genomic DNA extracted from blood, in amounts of about 220-500 ng, served as the starting material for amplifying TRB repertoires. The instrument was an Illumina MiSeq. Multiplex PCR with BIOMED2 TRB-A/B primer pools was used to amplify TRB rearrangements. TCRdb reprocessing: public reads trimmed at Q25 with fastp, clones called with MiXCR, in-frame beta chains kept. Identical CDR3 proteins give one entry, which carries the most common genes and DNA. The table for this sample lists 6,500 to 10,000 distinct CDR3 sequences; approximately 30% of them were counted only once. The ten largest make up 15% to 20% of the sample. Sequencing input: blood. Receptors were obtained from a human donor with active COVID-19.

Concerning this clonotype: The junction differs from germline at one of its ends, possibly a read error. The chain employs TRBV13 and TRBJ2-3; 9 bases agree with TRBD1. CDR1 and CDR2 from the germline V gene are PRHDT and FYEKMQ (reference sequence). This CDR3 has 13 residues. For the CDR3, the DNA is TGCGCCAGCAGCTTGGGACAGGGCGGGGGGCAGTATTTT. Protein sequence: CASSLGQGGGQYF.

This clonotype is deemed medium-sized. The J gene is TRBJ2-1, the V gene TRBV19; 10 bases agree with TRBD2. The ends lost 4 bases at V and 6 bases at J; junction bases unmatched: 3. The CDR3 covers 14 residues. The germline V gene has CDR1 LNHDA and CDR2 SQIVND (reference sequence). CDR3 sequence (DNA): TGTGCCAGTAGTACGCTAGCGGGGGCCAATGAGCAGTTCTTC. The encoded protein is CASSTLAGANEQFF. Variable domain in full (rest from reference TRBV19 and TRBJ2-1): DGGITQSPKYLFRKEGQNVTLSCEQNLNHDAMYWYRQDPGQGLRLIYYSQIVNDFQKGDIAEGYSVSREKKESFPLTVTSAQKNPTAFYLCASSTLAGANEQFFGPGTRLTVL.

The V gene is TRBV5-6, the J gene TRBJ1-2, with TRBD1 as a possible D gene (5 bases). The V gene lost 2 bases and the J gene lost 8 bases, with 16 bases spanning the gap. CDR1 and CDR2 from the germline V gene are SGHDT and YYEEEE. This CDR3 is 14 amino acids long. The CDR3 DNA reads TGTGCCAGCAGCTTTTTCGGCAGGGTTGAAGGCTACACCTTC. Translation gives CASSFFGRVEGYTF.

This chain connects TRBV14 to TRBJ2-1; the D gene is possibly TRBD1 (6 bases). There are 17 residues in the CDR3. V was clipped by 0 bases and J by 0 bases, with 12 bases between them. The germline CDR1 and CDR2 sequences are SGHDN and FVKESK. The DNA for the CDR3 is TGTGCCAGCAGCCAAGATCCGGGACACAGCTCCTACAATGAGCAGTTCTTC. This codes for CASSQDPGHSSYNEQFF.

By share, this clonotype ranks as medium-sized. The chain is built from TRBV29-1 and TRBJ2-6, with TRBD1 as a possible D gene (5 bases). Germline lookup yields CDR1 SQVTM and CDR2 ANQGSEA. V lost 6 bases and J lost 1, with 7 bases in between. CDR3 length equals 13 residues. The CDR3 DNA reads as TGCAGCGTCCAGGGATCTGGGGCCAACGTCCTGACTTTC. As protein: CSVQGSGANVLTF.

By sample fraction, this clonotype is medium-sized (0.01 to 0.1%). This sequence joins TRBV27 and TRBJ2-3, with TRBD2 matching 9 bases. Trimming cost V 2 bases and J 7 bases; bases outside gene matches: 7. The CDR3 sequence is 15 residues long. The germline V gene encodes CDR1 MNHEY and CDR2 SMNVEV (reference sequence). The CDR3 nucleotides read TGTGCCAGCAGTTTAACGCGGGGGGGCGGTTATACGCAGTATTTT. Amino acids: CASSLTRGGGYTQYF.